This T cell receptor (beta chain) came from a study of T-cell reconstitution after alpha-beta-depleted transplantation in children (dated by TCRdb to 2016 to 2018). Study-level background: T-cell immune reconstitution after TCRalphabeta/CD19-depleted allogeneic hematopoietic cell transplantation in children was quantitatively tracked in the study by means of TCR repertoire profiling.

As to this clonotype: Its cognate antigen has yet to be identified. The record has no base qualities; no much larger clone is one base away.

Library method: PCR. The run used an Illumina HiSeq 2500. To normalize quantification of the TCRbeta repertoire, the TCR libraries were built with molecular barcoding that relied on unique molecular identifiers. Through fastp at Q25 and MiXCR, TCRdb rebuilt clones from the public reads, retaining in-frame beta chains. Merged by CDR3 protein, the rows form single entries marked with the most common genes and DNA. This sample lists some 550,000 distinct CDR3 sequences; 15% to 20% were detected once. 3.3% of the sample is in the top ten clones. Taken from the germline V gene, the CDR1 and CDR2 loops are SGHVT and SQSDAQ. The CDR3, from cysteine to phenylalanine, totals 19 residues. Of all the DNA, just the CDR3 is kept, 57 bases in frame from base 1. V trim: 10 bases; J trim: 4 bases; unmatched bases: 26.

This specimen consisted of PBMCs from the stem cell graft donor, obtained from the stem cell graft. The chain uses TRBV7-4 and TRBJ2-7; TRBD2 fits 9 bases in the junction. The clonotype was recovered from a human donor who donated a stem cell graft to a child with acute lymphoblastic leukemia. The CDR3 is CAICNIAGVWGSEIYEQYF. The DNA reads TGTGCCATCTGTAACATAGCGGGAGTTTGGGGGAGTGAAATTTACGAGCAGTACTTC. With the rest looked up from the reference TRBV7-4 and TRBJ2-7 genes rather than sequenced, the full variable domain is GAGVSQSPRYKVAKRGRDVALRCDSISGHVTLYWYRQTLGQGSEVLTYSQSDAQRDKSGRPSGRFSAERPERSVSTLKIQRTEQGDSAVYLCAICNIAGVWGSEIYEQYFGPGTRLTVT.